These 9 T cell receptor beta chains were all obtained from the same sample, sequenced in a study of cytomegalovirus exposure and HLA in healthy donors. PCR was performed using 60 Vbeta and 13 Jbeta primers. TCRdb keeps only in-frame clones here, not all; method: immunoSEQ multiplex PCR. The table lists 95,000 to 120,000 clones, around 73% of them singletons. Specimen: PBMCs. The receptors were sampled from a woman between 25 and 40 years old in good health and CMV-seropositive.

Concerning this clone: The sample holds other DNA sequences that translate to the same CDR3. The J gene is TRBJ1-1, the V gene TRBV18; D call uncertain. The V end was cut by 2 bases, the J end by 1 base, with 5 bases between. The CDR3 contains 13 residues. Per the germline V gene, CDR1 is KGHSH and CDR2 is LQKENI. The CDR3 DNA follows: TGTGCCAGCTCACCAGACAAGAACACTGAAGCTTTCTTT. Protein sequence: CASSPDKNTEAFF.

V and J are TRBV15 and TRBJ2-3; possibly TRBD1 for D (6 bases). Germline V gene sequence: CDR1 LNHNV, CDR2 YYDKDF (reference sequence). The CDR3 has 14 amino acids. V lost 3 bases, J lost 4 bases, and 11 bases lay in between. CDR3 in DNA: TGTGCCACCAGCAGCGGATGGGGGCCAGATACGCAGTATTTT. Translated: CATSSGWGPDTQYF.

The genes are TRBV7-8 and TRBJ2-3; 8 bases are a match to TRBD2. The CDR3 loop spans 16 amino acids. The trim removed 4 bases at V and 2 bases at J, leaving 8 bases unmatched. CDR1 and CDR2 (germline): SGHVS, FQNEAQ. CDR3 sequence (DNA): TGTGCCAGCAGCTCCCCGTTAGCGGGAAACACAGATACGCAGTATTTT. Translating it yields CASSSPLAGNTDTQYF.

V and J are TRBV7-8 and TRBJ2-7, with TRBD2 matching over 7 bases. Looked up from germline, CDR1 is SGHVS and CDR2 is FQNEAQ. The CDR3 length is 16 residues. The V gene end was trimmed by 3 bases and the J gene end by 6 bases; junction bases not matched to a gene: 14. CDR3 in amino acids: CASSFLGGEGQGEQYF. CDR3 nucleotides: TGTGCCAGCAGCTTCCTTGGGGGGGAGGGCCAGGGCGAGCAGTACTTC.

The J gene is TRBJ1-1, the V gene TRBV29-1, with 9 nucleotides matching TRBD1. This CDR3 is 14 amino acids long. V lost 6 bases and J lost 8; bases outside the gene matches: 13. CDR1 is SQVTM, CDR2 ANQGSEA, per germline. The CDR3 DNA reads TGCAGCGTGCCCACAGGGGGCGAGTTTTCAGAAGCTTTCTTT. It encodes CSVPTGGEFSEAFF.

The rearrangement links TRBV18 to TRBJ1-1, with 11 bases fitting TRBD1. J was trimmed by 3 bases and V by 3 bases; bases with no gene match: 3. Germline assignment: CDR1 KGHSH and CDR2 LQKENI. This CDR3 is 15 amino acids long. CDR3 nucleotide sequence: TGTGCCAGCTCACCCGGGACAGGGGGGGACACTGAAGCTTTCTTT. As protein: CASSPGTGGDTEAFF.

The CDR3 bases are TGTGCCAGCAGCTTGCATCGGGACTATCCGTTCTTC. This encodes CASSLHRDYPFF. V gene TRBV5-8 combines with J gene TRBJ2-1, with 7 bases fitting TRBD2. This CDR3 contains 12 residues. Germline V gene data show CDR1 as SGHTS and CDR2 as YDEGEE. Trimming cost V 1 base and J 15 bases; bases outside gene matches: 7.

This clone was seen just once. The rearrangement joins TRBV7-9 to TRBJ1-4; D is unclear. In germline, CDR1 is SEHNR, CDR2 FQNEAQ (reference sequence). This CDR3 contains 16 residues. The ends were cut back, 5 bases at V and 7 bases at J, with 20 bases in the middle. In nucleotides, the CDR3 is TGTGCCAGCAGCCCACACCTCCGGGAAGGAGGTGAAAAACTGTTTTTT. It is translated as CASSPHLREGGEKLFF.

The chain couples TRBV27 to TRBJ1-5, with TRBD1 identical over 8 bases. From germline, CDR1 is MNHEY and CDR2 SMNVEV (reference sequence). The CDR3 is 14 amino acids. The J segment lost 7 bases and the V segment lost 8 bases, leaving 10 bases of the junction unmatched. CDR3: CASRKTGEGQPQHF. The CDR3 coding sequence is TGTGCCAGCCGGAAGACAGGGGAAGGCCAGCCCCAGCATTTT.